This T cell receptor (beta chain) was observed in a study of T cell repertoires in cytomegalovirus infection. Overall study context: Selection of CMV epitopes for the study included recently identified HLA-C-restricted and well-studied HLA-B-restricted ones. An indication of both CMV infection and matching HLA type came from public TCR beta signatures.

With regard to this clonotype: As yet, its antigen is unknown.

This CDR3 has 14 amino acids. CDR1 is SGHNT and CDR2 is YYREEE in the germline V gene (reference sequence). V lost 2 bases and J lost 8; bases outside the gene matches: 5. Study findings and constraints: Predominance within the ex vivo response was attributable to HLA-C-restricted CMV-specific TCR beta clonotypes.

TCRdb reanalysed the reads using MiXCR and keeps one entry per CDR3 protein. Among roughly 120,000 distinct CDR3 sequences listed, roughly 30% were seen once. This specimen was CD8+ T cells from cultured PBMCs, taken from culture after CMV antigen stimulation. The chain uses TRBV5-4 and TRBJ1-4; 8 nucleotides agree with TRBD1. The receptor was isolated from a human donor in good health (CMV status not recorded). Some clones in this sample may be carry-over from other donors' samples. CDR3 residues: CASSFGQGGEKLFF. The CDR3 DNA follows: TGTGCCAGCAGCTTCGGACAGGGTGGAGAAAAACTGTTTTTT.